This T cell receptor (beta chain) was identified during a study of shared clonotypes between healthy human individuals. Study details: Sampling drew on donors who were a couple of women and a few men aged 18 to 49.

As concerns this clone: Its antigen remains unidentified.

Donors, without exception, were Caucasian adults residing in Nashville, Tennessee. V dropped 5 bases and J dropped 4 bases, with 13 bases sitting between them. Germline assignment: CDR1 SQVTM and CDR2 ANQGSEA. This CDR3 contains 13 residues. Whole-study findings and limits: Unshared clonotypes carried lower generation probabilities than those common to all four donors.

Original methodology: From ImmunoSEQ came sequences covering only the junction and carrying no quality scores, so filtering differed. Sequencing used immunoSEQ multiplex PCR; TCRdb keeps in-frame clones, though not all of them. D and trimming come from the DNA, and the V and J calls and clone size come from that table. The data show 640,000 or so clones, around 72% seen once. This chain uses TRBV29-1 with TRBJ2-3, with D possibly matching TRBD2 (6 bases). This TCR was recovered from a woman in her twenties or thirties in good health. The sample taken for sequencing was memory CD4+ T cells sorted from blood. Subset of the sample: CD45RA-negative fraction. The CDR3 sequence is CSVLQEGPDTQYF. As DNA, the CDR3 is TGCAGCGTTTTACAGGAGGGTCCAGATACGCAGTATTTT.